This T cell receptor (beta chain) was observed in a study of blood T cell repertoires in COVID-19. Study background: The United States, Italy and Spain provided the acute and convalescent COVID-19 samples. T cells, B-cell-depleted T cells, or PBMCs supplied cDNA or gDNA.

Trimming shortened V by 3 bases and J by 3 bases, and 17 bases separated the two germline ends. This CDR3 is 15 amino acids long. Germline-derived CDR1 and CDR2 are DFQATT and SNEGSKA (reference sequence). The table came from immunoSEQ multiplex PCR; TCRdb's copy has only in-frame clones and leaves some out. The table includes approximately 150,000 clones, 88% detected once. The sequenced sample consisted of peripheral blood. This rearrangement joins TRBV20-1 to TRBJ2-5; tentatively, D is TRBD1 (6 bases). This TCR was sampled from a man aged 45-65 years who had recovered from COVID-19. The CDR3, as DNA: TGCAGTGCTAGTTCCCCGGTCGGACAGAAAGAGACCCAGTACTTC. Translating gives CSASSPVGQKETQYF.